One T cell receptor (beta chain) is described in this entry. Its antigen remains unidentified. The sample is drawn from a study of OX40 agonist ivuxolimab in advanced cancers. Background on the study: The patients got ivuxolimab, which is an agonistic anti-OX40 (CD134) antibody. Broader study findings: Dose levels from 0.1 to 3.0 mg/kg saw CD4+ and CD8+ blood T cells expand clonally by week 6.

The germline V gene encodes CDR1 SEHNR and CDR2 FQNEAQ (reference sequence). The CDR3 runs 16 residues. Deletions cut 5 bases from V and 3 bases from J, with 17 bases between. Measured with immunoSEQ multiplex PCR; TCRdb has only the in-frame clones, and not every one. The sample has about 79,000 clones, more than 90% seen once; the top ten hold around 7%. This chain joins TRBV7-9 and TRBJ1-5, with a tentative D call TRBD1 (6 bases). The TCR originated in an adult with an advanced solid tumor such as melanoma, head and neck, liver or kidney cancer. Material: CD4+ or CD8+ T cells sorted from blood, obtained in a trial of the OX40 agonist ivuxolimab. CDR3 DNA: TGTGCCAGCAGCCCAGGGTCACAGGGTGTCAATCAGCCCCAGCATTTT. Translation gives CASSPGSQGVNQPQHF. The full variable domain, in which reference TRBV7-9 and TRBJ1-5 provide the parts outside the CDR3, is DTGVSQNPRHKITKRGQNVTFRCDPISEHNRLYWYRQTLGQGPEFLTYFQNEAQLEKSRLLSDRFSAERPKGSFSTLEIQRTEQGDSAMYLCASSPGSQGVNQPQHFGDGTRLSIL.